These 5 T cell receptor beta chains originate from one sample sequenced in a study of T cell responses to AZD1222 COVID-19 vaccine. Sequencing was performed with immunoSEQ multiplex PCR; in TCRdb, only in-frame clones are kept and a portion is missing. The sample yields about 140,000 clones, 84% seen once. This specimen was peripheral blood, taken on day 0 of AZD1222 vaccination. These receptors originate from an adult in good health.

The rearrangement joins TRBV19 to TRBJ1-1, with a tentative D call TRBD1 (5 bases). The CDR3 has 14 residues. V shed 3 bases and J shed 3 bases, with 11 bases lying between them. Germline V gives CDR1 LNHDA, CDR2 SQIVND (reference sequence). The CDR3 loop is CASSMVGGDTEAFF. The DNA of the CDR3 is TGTGCCAGTAGTATGGTGGGAGGGGACACTGAAGCTTTCTTT.

The chain joins TRBV5-1 to TRBJ2-7; D is tentatively TRBD1 or TRBD2 (5 bases each). Germline CDR1 SGHRS, CDR2 YFSETQ. This CDR3 is 15 amino acids long. V lost 3 bases and J lost 3, with 16 bases in between. The CDR3 region is CASSSTPGTFYEQYF. The CDR3 coding sequence is TGCGCCAGCAGCTCAACTCCCGGGACCTTCTACGAGCAGTACTTC.

This sequence joins TRBV5-1 and TRBJ1-1; possibly TRBD1 for D (6 bases). V lost 3 bases to trimming and J lost 4 bases, with 13 bases between them. From germline, CDR1 is SGHRS and CDR2 YFSETQ. CDR3 length equals 14 residues. The CDR3 DNA follows: TGCGCCAGCAGCTACAGGGCCAGGGGCACTGAAGCTTTCTTT. As protein: CASSYRARGTEAFF. Complete variable domain (other parts from reference TRBV5-1 and TRBJ1-1): KAGVTQTPRYLIKTRGQQVTLSCSPISGHRSVSWYQQTPGQGLQFLFEYFSETQRNKGNFPGRFSGRQFSNSRSEMNVSTLELGDSALYLCASSYRARGTEAFFGQGTRLTVV.

This chain joins TRBV19 and TRBJ1-1, with TRBD1 matching 9 bases. The CDR3 extends over 15 amino acids. V lost 7 bases and J lost 0; bases outside the gene matches: 6. Germline lookup yields CDR1 LNHDA and CDR2 SQIVND (reference sequence). As DNA, the CDR3 is TGTGCCAGTAAGCGTGGGACAGGGTTGAACACTGAAGCTTTCTTT. Translation gives CASKRGTGLNTEAFF. Together with reference TRBV19 and TRBJ1-1, the CDR3 gives the full variable domain: DGGITQSPKYLFRKEGQNVTLSCEQNLNHDAMYWYRQDPGQGLRLIYYSQIVNDFQKGDIAEGYSVSREKKESFPLTVTSAQKNPTAFYLCASKRGTGLNTEAFFGQGTRLTVV.

This chain connects TRBV3-1 (or the pseudogene TRBV3-2) to TRBJ1-3, with a weak D call TRBD1 (6 bases). The CDR3 spans 16 residues. Germline CDR1 is LGHDT and CDR2 is YNNKEL (reference sequence). Trimming stripped 4 bases from V and 0 bases from J, with 13 bases between. CDR3 DNA sequence: TGTGCCAGCAGCCTACGACAGGCTCTCTCTGGAAACACCATATATTTT. It encodes CASSLRQALSGNTIYF.